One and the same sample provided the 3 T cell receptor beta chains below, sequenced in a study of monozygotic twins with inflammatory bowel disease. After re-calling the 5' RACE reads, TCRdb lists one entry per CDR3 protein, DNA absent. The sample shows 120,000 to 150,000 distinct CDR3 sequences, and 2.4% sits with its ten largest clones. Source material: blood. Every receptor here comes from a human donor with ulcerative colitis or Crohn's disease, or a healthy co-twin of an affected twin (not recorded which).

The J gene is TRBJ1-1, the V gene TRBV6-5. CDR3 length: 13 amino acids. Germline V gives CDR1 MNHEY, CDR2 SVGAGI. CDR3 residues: CASTKGGGTEAFF.

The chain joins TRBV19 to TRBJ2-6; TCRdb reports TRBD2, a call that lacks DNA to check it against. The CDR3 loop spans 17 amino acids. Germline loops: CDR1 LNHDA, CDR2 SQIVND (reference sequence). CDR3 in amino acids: CASSQGPSSSGANVLTF. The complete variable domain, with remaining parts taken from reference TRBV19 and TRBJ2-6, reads DGGITQSPKYLFRKEGQNVTLSCEQNLNHDAMYWYRQDPGQGLRLIYYSQIVNDFQKGDIAEGYSVSREKKESFPLTVTSAQKNPTAFYLCASSQGPSSSGANVLTFGAGSRLTVL.

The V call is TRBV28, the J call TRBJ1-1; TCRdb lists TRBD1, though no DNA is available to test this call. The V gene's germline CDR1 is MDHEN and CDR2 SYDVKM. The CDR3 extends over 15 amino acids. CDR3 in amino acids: CASSFPGTQNTEAFF.